These T cell receptor beta chains were read from a single sample in a study of beta chain features in type 1 diabetes. This table comes from immunoSEQ multiplex PCR, and its TCRdb copy is limited to in-frame clones, with some not included. The table includes around 350,000 clones, 10% to 15% detected once. Sequences were obtained from naive CD4+ T cells from blood. All receptors derive from a man aged 18 to 30 in good health. The CDR3 runs from the conserved cysteine through the conserved F or W. D genes are given only for firm matches. Only part of the rows carry a size: once, few, many, or a class if the clone is expanded.

>.|TRBD2|TRBV14|TRBJ2-3
TGTGCCAGCAGCCGGACTAGCGGGAGCAGGGCAGATACGCAGTATTTT
CASSRTSGSRADTQYF
>.|.|TRBV7-3|TRBJ2-3
TGTGCCAGCAGCTTAGCCGGGTTAACAGATACGCAGTATTTT
CASSLAGLTDTQYF
>.|TRBD1|TRBV4-2|TRBJ2-7
TGTGCCAGCAGCCAAGGGCCGGGACAGGGGGCTCACGGCGAGCAGTACTTC
CASSQGPGQGAHGEQYF
>few|TRBD1|TRBV28|TRBJ2-7
TGTGCCAGCAGGCTACCGGGACAGGGGACAAACGAGCAGTACTTC
CASRLPGQGTNEQYF
>few|.|TRBV6-6|TRBJ1-1
TGTGCCAGCAGTTACATGGCAGGGGTGCAGAACACTGAAGCTTTCTTT
CASSYMAGVQNTEAFF
>few|.|TRBV25-1|TRBJ2-7
TGTGCCAGCAGTCATGCCGGGGGTTTAGGGCAGTACTTC
CASSHAGGLGQYF
>.|TRBD2|TRBV4-2|TRBJ2-2
TGTGCCAGCAGCCCCGGACTAGTTGGCGGGGAGCTGTTTTTT
CASSPGLVGGELFF
>.|TRBD1|TRBV6-5|TRBJ2-7
TGTGCCAGCAGTCGGGACAGGAGGGTGGACGAGCAGTACTTC
CASSRDRRVDEQYF
>few|.|TRBV25-1|TRBJ1-2
TGTGCCAGCAGTGACTCACCTCCGGTGGGCTACACCTTC
CASSDSPPVGYTF
>.|.|TRBV9|TRBJ2-5
TGTGCCAGCAGCTTTCAAGGAGGCCAAGAGACCCAGTACTTC
CASSFQGGQETQYF
>few|.|TRBV7-9|TRBJ1-2
TGTGCCAGCAGCTTTATCGAGGGAGGCGGCTACACCTTC
CASSFIEGGGYTF
>few|.|TRBV5-1|TRBJ2-5
TGCGCCAGCAGCTTGGTTTTCGCGGGCTCTCAAGAGACCCAGTACTTC
CASSLVFAGSQETQYF
>.|TRBD1|TRBV5-4|TRBJ1-1
TGTGCCAGCAGCTGGGGGGACAGGGGGAACACTGAAGCTTTCTTT
CASSWGDRGNTEAFF
>few|TRBD2|TRBV7-9|TRBJ2-1
TGTGCCAGCAGCTTAGGCGGGTTCGGTGCGGGGGAGTTCTTC
CASSLGGFGAGEFF
>few|.|TRBV27|TRBJ1-4
TGTGCCAGCAGAAGCCTCTACACCTACGGGGGATCTAATGAAAAACTGTTTTTT
CASRSLYTYGGSNEKLFF
>few|.|TRBV15|TRBJ1-5
TGTGCCACCAGCAAGGGGACAATCCTTAGCAATCAGCCCCAGCATTTT
CATSKGTILSNQPQHF
>few|TRBD1|TRBV5-1|TRBJ1-2
TGCGCCAGCAGCTGGGACAGTGGAAGAGCCGGGGTCGATGGCTACACCTTC
CASSWDSGRAGVDGYTF
>.|.|TRBV4-2|TRBJ1-5
TGTGCCAGCAGGGGGGCTGATCAGCCCCAGCATTTT
CASRGADQPQHF
>few|TRBD2|TRBV5-1|TRBJ2-5
TGCGCCAGCAGCCTACTAGCGGGGGGTTCCGAGACCCAGTACTTC
CASSLLAGGSETQYF
>few|.|TRBV19|TRBJ1-5
TGTGCCAGTAGTAGGGCCTGGCGACGGAATGTTAGCAATCAGCCCCAGCATTTT
CASSRAWRRNVSNQPQHF
>few|TRBD1|TRBV7-9|TRBJ2-3
TGTGCCAGCAGCTTAGAGGGGGCAACAGATACGCAGTATTTT
CASSLEGATDTQYF
>few|TRBD1|TRBV23-1|TRBJ1-4
TGCGCCAGCAGCCGACCCAGGGGGTCCGAAAAACTGTTTTTT
CASSRPRGSEKLFF
>few|.|TRBV5-1|TRBJ2-5
TGCGCCAGCAGCCGACTTGGGGCGGAGGAGACCCAGTACTTC
CASSRLGAEETQYF
>many|.|TRBV28|TRBJ2-7
TGTGCCAGCACCTCACTATACGAGCAGTACTTC
CASTSLYEQYF
>few|.|TRBV28|TRBJ1-2
TGTGCCAGCGCGGGGGCCTATGGCTACACCTTC
CASAGAYGYTF
>.|.|TRBV7-9|TRBJ1-2
TGTGCCAGCAGCTTAGGCGGGGGGCCCCGAGTGGGCTACACCTTC
CASSLGGGPRVGYTF
>few|TRBD1|TRBV5-1|TRBJ1-1
TGCGCCAGCAGCTTGGCCGGACAGGGCACTGAAGCTTTCTTT
CASSLAGQGTEAFF
>.|TRBD2|TRBV5-1|TRBJ2-3
TGCGCCAGCAGCCAAAAGAGGGCGGGAGGGCCTAATAGCGGCACAGATACGCAGTATTTT
CASSQKRAGGPNSGTDTQYF
>few|TRBD1|TRBV29-1|TRBJ1-4
TGCAGCGTTGGTGGGACAGGGGGGGAAAAACTGTTTTTT
CSVGGTGGEKLFF
>.|.|TRBV11-2|TRBJ2-7
TGTGCCAGCAGCTTAGCGGGGGACCTTCGTCGAGAGCAGTACTTC
CASSLAGDLRREQYF
>many|.|TRBV23-1|TRBJ1-4
TGCGCCAGCAGTCAATCGAAGAACAGATTTGCAACTAATGAAAAACTGTTTTTT
CASSQSKNRFATNEKLFF
>few|.|TRBV9|TRBJ1-1
TGTGCCAGCAGCGTAGGGTACGGGAACACTGAAGCTTTCTTT
CASSVGYGNTEAFF
>few|TRBD2|TRBV18|TRBJ2-5
TGTGCCAGCTCACCCTCGGCGGGAGACGAGACCCAGTACTTC
CASSPSAGDETQYF